This TCR beta chain was recorded in a study of neoadjuvant anti-PD-1 for oral cavity cancer. Across the whole study: Non-progressing patients received a fourth nivolumab dose near day 43, then surgery on days 50-56.

Time point indicated: after neoadjuvant nivolumab, at surgical resection. Here immunoSEQ multiplex PCR was the method, and the copy in TCRdb shows in-frame clones only, minus some. Among more than 11,000 clones listed, more than 75% were seen once. CDR3 length: 14 amino acids. V lost 8 bases to trimming and J lost 0 bases; unmatched junction nucleotides: 5. Germline-derived CDR1 and CDR2 are MNHNS and SASEGT. The sequences come from PBMCs, collected after nivolumab (anti-PD-1) treatment. This TCR was recovered from a person between 35 and 79 years old with oral cavity squamous cell carcinoma. This rearrangement joins TRBV6-1 to TRBJ1-1; 8 bases match TRBD1. The CDR3 protein is CASLKDRVNTEAFF. The CDR3 coding sequence is TGTGCCAGCCTGAAGGACAGGGTGAACACTGAAGCTTTCTTT.